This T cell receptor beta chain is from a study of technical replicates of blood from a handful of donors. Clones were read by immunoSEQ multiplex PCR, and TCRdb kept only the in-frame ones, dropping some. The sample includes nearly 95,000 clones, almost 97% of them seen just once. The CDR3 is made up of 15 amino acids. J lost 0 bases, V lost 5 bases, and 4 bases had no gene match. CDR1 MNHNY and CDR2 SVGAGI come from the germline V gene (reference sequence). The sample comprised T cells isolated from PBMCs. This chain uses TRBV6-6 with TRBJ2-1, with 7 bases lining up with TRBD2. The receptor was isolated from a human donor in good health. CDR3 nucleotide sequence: TGTGCCAGCAGTGCCCTAGCGGCCTCCTACAATGAGCAGTTCTTC. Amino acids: CASSALAASYNEQFF.